This TCR beta chain is drawn from a study of blood T cell repertoires in COVID-19. On the study more broadly: The United States, Italy and Spain provided the acute and convalescent COVID-19 samples. T cells, B-cell-depleted T cells, or PBMCs provided the cDNA or gDNA that served as material.

In the study's own analysis: From reference gene primer amplification, estimates of nucleated cell counts were derived. Using immunoSEQ multiplex PCR, the repertoire was profiled, and TCRdb retains in-frame clones only, with some absent. Clonal size and the V and J genes are those of that table, whereas D and trimming came from the DNA. The repertoire has more than 60,000 clones, around 74% of them found once; the top ten carry just over 2.5%. J lost 4 bases, V lost 5 bases, and 3 bases had no gene match. The CDR3 totals 13 residues. In germline, CDR1 is SGHVS, CDR2 FQNEAQ. This sequence was found in a human donor with acute or convalescent COVID-19. The donor label of this sample is uncertain. V gene TRBV7-8 combines with J gene TRBJ2-5, with 8 bases fitting TRBD1. The sequenced sample was peripheral blood. The CDR3 nucleotides read TGTGCCAGCAGCGTTGGACAGGGAGAGACCCAGTACTTC. This translates into CASSVGQGETQYF. Drawing the rest from reference TRBV7-8 and TRBJ2-5, the complete variable domain is GAGVSQSPRYKVAKRGQDVALRCDPISGHVSLFWYQQALGQGPEFLTYFQNEAQLDKSGLPSDRFFAERPEGSVSTLKIQRTQQEDSAVYLCASSVGQGETQYFGPGTRLLVL.